These T cell receptor beta chains were read from a single sample in a study of blood T cell repertoires in COVID-19. Profiled with immunoSEQ multiplex PCR; TCRdb holds only in-frame clones, not every one. Of about 180,000 clones in the sample, roughly nine tenths were seen once. Sequenced sample: peripheral blood. The receptors come from a young man who had recovered from COVID-19. The CDR3 runs from the conserved cysteine through the conserved F or W. Fields, in order: clone size, J gene, V gene, D gene, CDR3 protein, CDR3 DNA. D genes are given only for firm matches. The size entry is marked missing in some rows and otherwise reads once, few, many or a size class.

size: -; J: TRBJ1-1; V: TRBV28; D: TRBD1; CDR3: CASSLSRGYTEAFF; DNA: TGTGCCAGCAGTTTATCCAGGGGGTACACTGAAGCTTTCTTT
size: -; J: TRBJ1-1; V: TRBV18; D: TRBD1; CDR3: CASDRGNTEAFF; DNA: TGTGCCAGCGACAGGGGAAACACTGAAGCTTTCTTT
size: once; J: TRBJ2-2; V: TRBV27; D: -; CDR3: CASFDRLNTGELFF; DNA: TGTGCCAGCTTCGACAGGTTGAACACCGGGGAGCTGTTTTTT
size: -; J: TRBJ2-7; V: TRBV13; D: -; CDR3: CASSPGSSSYEQYF; DNA: TGTGCCAGCAGCCCCGGGTCGAGCTCCTACGAGCAGTACTTC
size: once; J: TRBJ1-1; V: TRBV6-5; D: TRBD1; CDR3: CASFGRDRVITEAFF; DNA: TGTGCCAGTTTCGGCCGGGACAGAGTTATCACTGAAGCTTTCTTT
size: -; J: TRBJ2-5; V: TRBV7-8; D: TRBD2; CDR3: CASSPPGLAFQETQYF; DNA: TGTGCCAGCAGCCCCCCGGGACTAGCGTTCCAAGAGACCCAGTACTTC
size: -; J: TRBJ2-7; V: TRBV6-1; D: TRBD2; CDR3: CASSKGTSGRAREQYF; DNA: TGTGCCAGCAGTAAAGGGACTAGCGGGAGGGCACGCGAGCAGTACTTC
size: -; J: TRBJ2-3; V: TRBV24-1; D: TRBD2; CDR3: CATSAAASGSGDTQYF; DNA: TGTGCCACCAGTGCCGCCGCTAGCGGGAGTGGAGATACGCAGTATTTT
size: -; J: TRBJ2-5; V: TRBV4-1; D: TRBD1; CDR3: CASSRRTGQGVQETQYF; DNA: TGCGCCAGCAGCCGTCGGACAGGGCAGGGGGTCCAAGAGACCCAGTACTTC
size: -; J: TRBJ1-1; V: TRBV5-4; D: -; CDR3: CASSFPWQMNTEAFF; DNA: TGTGCCAGCAGCTTTCCATGGCAGATGAACACTGAAGCTTTCTTT
size: -; J: TRBJ2-3; V: TRBV24-1; D: TRBD2; CDR3: CATSGGSRDTQYF; DNA: TGTGCCACCAGCGGGGGGAGCAGAGATACGCAGTATTTT
size: -; J: TRBJ1-2; V: TRBV19; D: -; CDR3: CASRRGSDGYTF; DNA: TGTGCCAGTAGACGGGGGTCTGATGGCTACACCTTC
size: -; J: TRBJ1-2; V: TRBV28; D: TRBD1; CDR3: CASSPERGLGYTF; DNA: TGTGCCAGCAGCCCGGAAAGGGGGCTAGGCTACACCTTC
size: -; J: TRBJ2-5; V: TRBV6-5; D: TRBD1; CDR3: CASRDRGGAQETQYF; DNA: TGTGCCAGCAGGGACAGGGGAGGGGCCCAAGAGACCCAGTACTTC
size: -; J: TRBJ2-3; V: TRBV19; D: TRBD1; CDR3: CASSNRGVSTDTQYF; DNA: TGTGCCAGTAGTAACAGGGGTGTGAGCACAGATACGCAGTATTTT
size: few; J: TRBJ2-5; V: TRBV6-6; D: TRBD2; CDR3: CASSYSAGGFQQTQYF; DNA: TGTGCCAGCAGTTACTCCGCGGGAGGTTTTCAGCAGACCCAGTACTTC
size: -; J: TRBJ2-7; V: TRBV6-2/TRBV6-3; D: -; CDR3: CASSRPGGSNYEQYF; DNA: TGTGCCAGCAGCCGCCCGGGGGGCAGCAACTACGAGCAGTACTTC
size: once; J: TRBJ1-6; V: TRBV28; D: -; CDR3: CASSLVSLNSPLHF; DNA: TGTGCCAGCAGTTTGGTGAGCCTTAATTCACCCCTCCACTTT
size: -; J: TRBJ2-1; V: TRBV19; D: TRBD2; CDR3: CASSHGGTSTFF; DNA: TGTGCCAGTAGCCATGGGGGGACTAGTACCTTCTTC
size: -; J: TRBJ1-2; V: TRBV5-1; D: -; CDR3: CASSPLDSGYTF; DNA: TGCGCCAGCAGCCCCCTAGATTCTGGCTACACCTTC
size: once; J: TRBJ1-5; V: TRBV15; D: -; CDR3: CATSRPPADQPQHF; DNA: TGTGCCACCAGCCGCCCTCCCGCGGATCAGCCCCAGCATTTT
size: -; J: TRBJ1-1; V: TRBV28; D: -; CDR3: CASSLYRAGGTEAFF; DNA: TGTGCCAGCAGTTTGTACAGGGCGGGGGGAACTGAAGCTTTCTTT
size: -; J: TRBJ2-1; V: TRBV4-2; D: TRBD2; CDR3: CASSQGASGSDEQFF; DNA: TGTGCCAGCAGCCAAGGGGCTAGCGGGAGTGATGAGCAGTTCTTC
size: -; J: TRBJ1-4; V: TRBV7-2; D: -; CDR3: CASSSTGVGEKLFF; DNA: TGTGCCAGCAGCTCCACGGGTGTGGGTGAAAAACTGTTTTTT
size: -; J: TRBJ1-1; V: TRBV24-1; D: -; CDR3: CATRDNMNTEAFF; DNA: TGTGCCACCAGAGATAACATGAACACTGAAGCTTTCTTT
size: -; J: TRBJ2-1; V: TRBV6-2/TRBV6-3; D: TRBD1; CDR3: CASSYSRTGGYNEQFF; DNA: TGTGCCAGCAGTTACTCGCGGACAGGGGGCTACAATGAGCAGTTCTTC
size: -; J: TRBJ2-2; V: TRBV5-1; D: TRBD1; CDR3: CASSFQGASTGELFF; DNA: TGCGCCAGCAGCTTCCAGGGGGCAAGCACCGGGGAGCTGTTTTTT
size: -; J: TRBJ2-1; V: TRBV11-3; D: TRBD2; CDR3: CASSVTGTSGYNEQFF; DNA: TGTGCCAGCAGCGTTACCGGGACTAGCGGCTACAATGAGCAGTTCTTC
size: few; J: TRBJ2-3; V: TRBV10-1; D: -; CDR3: CATDLSGIDTQYF; DNA: TGCGCCACCGATTTGTCAGGAATAGATACGCAGTATTTT
size: -; J: TRBJ1-1; V: TRBV5-1; D: -; CDR3: CASSLVGDSAFF; DNA: TGCGCCAGCAGCTTGGTAGGGGACTCTGCTTTCTTT
size: few; J: TRBJ2-1; V: TRBV28; D: TRBD2; CDR3: CASSSPRVAGPYNEQFF; DNA: TGTGCCAGCAGTTCCCCTAGGGTAGCGGGACCGTACAATGAGCAGTTCTTC
size: -; J: TRBJ2-1; V: TRBV27; D: -; CDR3: CASSRAAHNEQFF; DNA: TGTGCCAGCAGTCGAGCGGCCCACAATGAGCAGTTCTTC
size: -; J: TRBJ1-4; V: TRBV5-1; D: -; CDR3: CASSLAGGAREKLFF; DNA: TGCGCCAGCAGCTTGGCCGGGGGGGCACGAGAAAAACTGTTTTTT
size: few; J: TRBJ1-1; V: TRBV4-1; D: -; CDR3: CASSQKVQGTEAFF; DNA: TGCGCCAGCAGCCAAAAAGTTCAGGGAACTGAAGCTTTCTTT
size: once; J: TRBJ1-1; V: TRBV7-8; D: -; CDR3: CASSPRGTEAFF; DNA: TGTGCCAGCAGCCCCCGGGGGACTGAAGCTTTCTTT
size: -; J: TRBJ1-1; V: TRBV5-1; D: -; CDR3: CASSLEQGLNTEAFF; DNA: TGCGCCAGCAGCTTGGAGCAGGGATTGAACACTGAAGCTTTCTTT
size: few; J: TRBJ2-2; V: TRBV4-2; D: TRBD1; CDR3: CASSQDKSGQVATGELFF; DNA: TGTGCCAGCAGCCAAGATAAGTCGGGACAGGTAGCCACCGGGGAGCTGTTTTTT
size: -; J: TRBJ1-2; V: TRBV27; D: TRBD1; CDR3: CASQGARGGYTF; DNA: TGTGCCAGCCAGGGGGCGAGGGGTGGCTACACCTTC
size: -; J: TRBJ1-2; V: TRBV6-5; D: -; CDR3: CASSYSAGVAYGYTF; DNA: TGTGCCAGCAGTTACTCAGCAGGGGTGGCCTATGGCTACACCTTC
size: -; J: TRBJ1-1; V: TRBV6-5; D: -; CDR3: CASSKDSGTEAFF; DNA: TGTGCCAGCAGTAAGGACAGTGGGACTGAAGCTTTCTTT
size: few; J: TRBJ2-2; V: TRBV10-3; D: TRBD1; CDR3: CAIREDRGRGTGELFF; DNA: TGTGCCATCAGGGAGGACAGGGGGCGAGGGACCGGGGAGCTGTTTTTT